The next 23 T cell receptor beta chains were all read from a single sample in a study of blood T cell repertoires in COVID-19. Using immunoSEQ multiplex PCR, the repertoire was profiled, and TCRdb retains in-frame clones only, with some absent. Altogether 100,000 to 150,000 clones are present, about 72% being singletons, with the ten largest covering approximately 2%. Sequencing input: peripheral blood. The receptors were sampled from an older woman with acute or convalescent COVID-19.

The V gene is TRBV6-1, the J gene TRBJ1-4, with 10 bases fitting TRBD1. V gave up 3 bases and J gave up 7 bases; unmatched junction bases: 2. Germline V lookup: CDR1 MNHNS, CDR2 SASEGT. The CDR3 extends over 14 amino acids. Here the CDR3 DNA reads TGTGCCAGCAGTGATGACAGGGGGCGTGAAAAACTGTTTTTT. It translates to CASSDDRGREKLFF.

The chain has TRBV28 and TRBJ1-2, with 8 bases matching TRBD1. CDR1 MDHEN and CDR2 SYDVKM come from the germline V gene. The CDR3 loop spans 15 amino acids. V lost 6 bases to trimming and J lost 0 bases; unmatched junction nucleotides: 6. CDR3 in DNA: TGTGCCAGCAGGGACAGGGACCTGACTAACTATGGCTACACCTTC. This gives the protein CASRDRDLTNYGYTF.

This chain joins TRBV7-2 and TRBJ2-7; 8 positions match TRBD1. The V and J ends lost 5 bases and 0 bases, in that order; junction bases with no gene match: 9. The germline V gene encodes CDR1 SGHTA and CDR2 FQGNSA. The CDR3 runs 16 residues. In nucleotides, the CDR3 is TGTGCCAGCAGCCCGCGAAGGACAGGGAGCTCCTACGAGCAGTACTTC. Translation: CASSPRRTGSSYEQYF.

The CDR3 region has the DNA TGTGCCAGCAGCTTGATACGGGGACAAAACTATGGCTACACCTTC. It encodes CASSLIRGQNYGYTF. The chain carries TRBV5-6 and TRBJ1-2; possible D gene TRBD1, 6 bases. Trimming removed 1 base from V and 2 bases from J, with 12 bases in between. Germline CDR1 is SGHDT and CDR2 is YYEEEE. This CDR3 region has 15 residues. The full variable domain, completed using reference TRBV5-6 and TRBJ1-2, is DAGVTQSPTHLIKTRGQQVTLRCSPKSGHDTVSWYQQALGQGPQFIFQYYEEEERQRGNFPDRFSGHQFPNYSSELNVNALLLGDSALYLCASSLIRGQNYGYTFGSGTRLTVV.

V is TRBV6-5 and J is TRBJ1-2; possible D gene TRBD1, 5 bases. Germline CDR1 MNHEY, CDR2 SVGAGI. V lost 7 bases and J 4 bases, leaving 10 bases between the germline ends. This CDR3 contains 12 residues. The CDR3 DNA reads as TGTGCCAGCATAGGGGAGGTCTATGGCTACACCTTC. It yields the protein CASIGEVYGYTF.

J is TRBJ2-3 and V is TRBV10-3; D is perhaps TRBD2 (6 bases). V dropped 3 bases and J dropped 3 bases, with 10 bases sitting between them. Per germline, CDR1 ENHRY and CDR2 SYGVKD. This CDR3 is built from 14 residues. In DNA form, the CDR3 reads TGTGCCATCAGTGACGGGAGTGGTACAGATACGCAGTATTTT. It is translated as CAISDGSGTDTQYF.

The chain links TRBV30 to TRBJ1-6; TRBD1 matches at 7 bases. V lost 2 bases and J lost 5; bases outside the gene matches: 6. Germline CDR1 reads GTSNPN; CDR2 reads SVGIG (reference sequence). The CDR3 loop spans 15 amino acids. The CDR3 spells CAWSSGGTNNSPLHF. CDR3 coding DNA: TGTGCCTGGAGTTCAGGGGGAACAAATAATTCACCCCTCCACTTT.

V and J are TRBV4-2 and TRBJ2-7, with 8 positions matching TRBD1. The CDR3 sequence is 16 residues long. The V gene end was trimmed by 0 bases and the J gene end by 0 bases; junction bases not matched to a gene: 4. The V gene's germline CDR1 is LGHNA and CDR2 YNFKEQ. CDR3 sequence reads: CASSQDPGQVSYEQYF. Written as DNA, the CDR3 is TGTGCCAGCAGCCAAGACCCGGGACAGGTCTCCTACGAGCAGTACTTC.

This chain links TRBV18 with TRBJ2-7; 10 bases agree with TRBD1. Germline V gene sequence: CDR1 KGHSH, CDR2 LQKENI. The junction had 4 bases not matched to a gene; V was cut back by 3 bases and J by 5 bases. CDR3 size: 14 residues. CDR3 bases: TGTGCCAGCTCACCGGGACAGGGGAAAAACGAGCAGTACTTC. Its translation is CASSPGQGKNEQYF.

The count of this clone is one. The rearrangement joins TRBV19 to TRBJ1-5; D is ambiguous. Between the trimmed V and J ends, which lost 3 bases and 2 bases, there was a span of 11 bases. The CDR3 totals 15 residues. Germline values: CDR1 LNHDA, CDR2 SQIVND (reference sequence). The CDR3, as DNA: TGTGCCAGTAGTATTAAGTGGGCTCGCAATCAGCCCCAGCATTTT. Amino acids: CASSIKWARNQPQHF.

The chain carries TRBV5-4 and TRBJ2-2, with 8 bases aligning to TRBD2. The ends lost 5 bases at V and 2 bases at J; junction bases unmatched: 11. CDR1 and CDR2 from the germline V gene are SGHNT and YYREEE (reference sequence). This CDR3 is 17 amino acids long. The CDR3 here is CASRRGQAGVNTGELFF. The CDR3 region has the DNA TGTGCCAGCAGGCGAGGTCAAGCGGGAGTTAACACCGGGGAGCTGTTTTTT.

CDR3 sequence: CASSWDRGLGELFF. The CDR3 DNA is TGTGCCAGCAGCTGGGACAGGGGTTTGGGGGAGCTGTTTTTT. The V and J genes are TRBV7-2 and TRBJ2-2; TRBD1 agrees at 10 bases. The ends lost 4 bases at V and 8 bases at J; junction bases unmatched: 4. The CDR3 extends over 14 amino acids. CDR1 SGHTA and CDR2 FQGNSA come from the germline V gene.

This chain's CDR3 is CASSLSVPNYGYTF. As DNA, the CDR3 is TGCGCCAGCAGCTTGTCCGTTCCTAACTATGGCTACACCTTC. The V and J genes are TRBV5-1 and TRBJ1-2; D is ambiguous. Trimming cost V 1 base and J 0 bases, with 7 bases left between them. There are 14 residues in the CDR3. The germline V gene has CDR1 SGHRS and CDR2 YFSETQ. The full variable domain, completed using reference TRBV5-1 and TRBJ1-2, is KAGVTQTPRYLIKTRGQQVTLSCSPISGHRSVSWYQQTPGQGLQFLFEYFSETQRNKGNFPGRFSGRQFSNSRSEMNVSTLELGDSALYLCASSLSVPNYGYTFGSGTRLTVV.

V and J are TRBV7-3 and TRBJ2-1, with a tentative D call TRBD2 (6 bases). Deletions cut 5 bases from V and 10 bases from J, with 18 bases between. Per germline, CDR1 SGHTA and CDR2 FQGTGA. The CDR3 is 14 amino acids. CDR3: CASSHGNWAGEQFF. The CDR3 nucleotides read TGTGCCAGCAGCCATGGGAATTGGGCGGGGGAGCAGTTCTTC.

The CDR3 bases are TGTGCCAGCAGACAGACAGGCACCTCCTACGAGCAGTACTTC. Amino acid sequence: CASRQTGTSYEQYF. The genes are TRBV6-5 and TRBJ2-7, with D maybe TRBD1 (6 bases). The germline gives CDR1 MNHEY, CDR2 SVGAGI. This CDR3 is built from 14 residues. V was clipped by 6 bases and J by 0 bases, with 12 bases between them.

The J gene is TRBJ1-1, the V gene TRBV7-7, with D uncertain. V lost 5 bases to trimming and J lost 3 bases, with 10 bases between them. CDR3 size: 13 residues. CDR1 and CDR2 from the germline V gene are SSHAT and FNYEAQ (reference sequence). The CDR3 DNA follows: TGTGCCAGCAGCCACCGCGTTGACACTGAAGCTTTCTTT. Translation: CASSHRVDTEAFF.

In its sample, this clone was seen a few times. The chain has TRBV19 and TRBJ2-1; a weak D match, TRBD2 (6 bases). CDR1 is LNHDA and CDR2 is SQIVND in the germline V gene (reference sequence). The CDR3 has 21 residues. V was cut by 2 bases and J by 4 bases, with 30 bases left in between. CDR3 coding DNA: TGTGCCAGTAGTATATCATCTATAGCTCGGGAGTCTCACGGCTGGTACAATGAGCAGTTCTTC. Its protein is CASSISSIARESHGWYNEQFF.

This rearrangement joins TRBV28 to TRBJ1-1; D ambiguous. The germline CDR1 and CDR2 sequences are MDHEN and SYDVKM. The germline V and J ends were trimmed by 6 bases and 1 base, with 9 bases remaining between them. The CDR3 is 13 amino acids. The CDR3 DNA reads as TGTGCCAGCAGGGACGGGAAGAACACTGAAGCTTTCTTT. Protein product: CASRDGKNTEAFF. Full variable domain (remainder filled in from reference TRBV28 and TRBJ1-1): DVKVTQSSRYLVKRTGEKVFLECVQDMDHENMFWYRQDPGLGLRLIYFSYDVKMKEKGDIPEGYSVSREKKERFSLILESASTNQTSMYLCASRDGKNTEAFFGQGTRLTVV.

J is TRBJ2-1 and V is TRBV11-2; 10 positions match TRBD2. V lost 5 bases to trimming and J lost 2 bases; unmatched junction nucleotides: 3. CDR3 length: 15 residues. CDR1 is SGHAT, CDR2 FQNNGV, per germline. The CDR3 nucleotides are TGTGCCAGCAGCCCGCTAGCGGGGGCCTACAATGAGCAGTTCTTC. Translated, it gives CASSPLAGAYNEQFF.

This clone was detected only a few times. The V gene is TRBV6-2 or TRBV6-3, the J gene TRBJ1-1; D is unclear. Germline-derived CDR1 and CDR2 are MNHEY and SVGEGT. CDR3 length equals 13 residues. Between the trimmed V and J ends, which lost 0 bases and 6 bases, there was a span of 8 bases. In DNA, the CDR3 is TGTGCCAGCAGTTACTCGTTCAAATCTGAAGCTTTCTTT. Translated: CASSYSFKSEAFF.

This chain uses TRBV7-6 with TRBJ2-7; TRBD2 matches 9 bases. Germline CDR1 is SGHVS and CDR2 is FNYEAQ. The CDR3 contains 18 residues. Unmatched junction bases numbered 11, after V lost 1 base and J lost 1 base. This CDR3 reads CASSLVAASGIESYEQYF. The CDR3 region has the DNA TGTGCCAGCAGCTTAGTCGCAGCTAGCGGGATAGAGTCCTACGAGCAGTACTTC. The variable domain in full, with the rest retrieved from reference TRBV7-6 and TRBJ2-7, is GAGVSQSPRYKVTKRGQDVALRCDPISGHVSLYWYRQALGQGPEFLTYFNYEAQQDKSGLPNDRFSAERPEGSISTLTIQRTEQRDSAMYRCASSLVAASGIESYEQYFGPGTRLTVT.

This clone has only one observation. The rearrangement uses TRBV6-6 and TRBJ2-1; D is unresolved. V was clipped by 0 bases and J by 5 bases, with 8 bases between them. This CDR3 has 14 amino acids. Germline CDR1 reads MNHNY; CDR2 reads SVGAGI (reference sequence). Written as DNA, the CDR3 is TGTGCCAGCAGTTACTCCGTCACAAACAATGAGCAGTTCTTC. It translates to CASSYSVTNNEQFF.

V is TRBV11-2 and J is TRBJ1-1; a weak D match, TRBD1 (5 bases). CDR3 length: 13 residues. Trimming left V 6 bases short and J 2 bases short, with 10 bases between. Per the germline V gene, CDR1 is SGHAT and CDR2 is FQNNGV. CDR3 sequence (DNA): TGTGCCAGCAGTCGACAGACTAACACTGAAGCTTTCTTT. It yields the protein CASSRQTNTEAFF.